The 10 T cell receptor beta chains given below trace back to one sample, sequenced in a study of T cell responses to AZD1222 COVID-19 vaccine. The assay was immunoSEQ multiplex PCR, and TCRdb's table has in-frame clones only and misses some. The sample has 75,000 to 100,000 clones, 80% to 90% seen once. The starting material was peripheral blood, obtained on day 0 of AZD1222 vaccination. The receptor source for this set is an adult in good health.

In DNA, the CDR3 is TGCGCCAGCAGGAGGGGATCGGGACCTAATGAAAAACTGTTTTTT. The encoded protein is CASRRGSGPNEKLFF. The chain combines TRBV5-1 with TRBJ1-4; TRBD1 might be the D (5 bases). V was shortened by 5 bases and J by 3 bases, with 14 bases between the two germline ends. The CDR3 runs 15 residues. Germline V gene sequence: CDR1 SGHRS, CDR2 YFSETQ.

V gene TRBV7-2 combines with J gene TRBJ1-2; 9 positions agree with TRBD1. The CDR3 has 14 amino acids. Germline CDR1 and CDR2: SGHTA and FQGNSA. With V trimmed by 6 bases and J by 8 bases, 10 bases remained unmatched. CDR3 sequence (DNA): TGTGCCAGCAGGCGACCGGGACAGGGATACGGCTACACCTTC. It yields the protein CASRRPGQGYGYTF.

The V gene is TRBV18, the J gene TRBJ2-4; D may be TRBD1 (6 bases). Trimming removed 2 bases from V and 6 bases from J, with 11 bases in between. Germline values: CDR1 KGHSH, CDR2 LQKENI. This CDR3 spans 14 amino acids. CDR3 sequence: CASSPGGDPNIQYF. The CDR3 DNA follows: TGTGCCAGCTCACCAGGGGGCGATCCAAACATTCAGTACTTC. Based on the CDR3 plus reference TRBV18 and TRBJ2-4, the full variable domain is NAGVMQNPRHLVRRRGQEARLRCSPMKGHSHVYWYRQLPEEGLKFMVYLQKENIIDESGMPKERFSAEFPKEGPSILRIQQVVRGDSAAYFCASSPGGDPNIQYFGAGTRLSVL.

The V gene is TRBV10-3, the J gene TRBJ2-3; D ambiguous. Between the trimmed V and J ends, which lost 0 bases and 4 bases, there was a span of 5 bases. Looked up from germline, CDR1 is ENHRY and CDR2 is SYGVKD. The CDR3 runs 13 residues. In DNA, the CDR3 is TGTGCCATCAGTGAGTCCGCGTCAGATACGCAGTATTTT. Protein sequence: CAISESASDTQYF.

The CDR3 nucleotides are TGTGCCAGCAGTAACCTAGCGGGGCCTTACAATGAGCAGTTCTTC. Encoded protein: CASSNLAGPYNEQFF. The chain carries TRBV27 and TRBJ2-1; 9 nucleotides agree with TRBD2. Germline CDR1 MNHEY, CDR2 SMNVEV (reference sequence). This CDR3 has 15 residues. V trimming: 5 bases; J trimming: 4 bases; junction bases outside the gene matches: 6.

This clone was detected only a few times. The rearrangement links TRBV7-9 to TRBJ1-2, with 7 bases identical to TRBD1. J was trimmed by 6 bases and V by 2 bases; bases with no gene match: 9. CDR1 is SEHNR and CDR2 is FQNEAQ in the germline V gene (reference sequence). The CDR3 length is 15 residues. Written as DNA, the CDR3 is TGTGCCAGCAGCTTAAACGATGACAGGGTAAATGGCTACACCTTC. It specifies CASSLNDDRVNGYTF.

This rearrangement joins TRBV10-3 to TRBJ2-3, with TRBD1 matching over 7 bases. Losses at the gene ends were 8 bases for V and 6 bases for J; bases not matched to a gene: 8. The CDR3 extends over 13 amino acids. CDR1 ENHRY and CDR2 SYGVKD come from the germline V gene. CDR3 nucleotides: TGTGCCATCCAGGGGGACACCAAGGATACGCAGTATTTT. Translating gives CAIQGDTKDTQYF.

The chain recombines TRBV4-2 with TRBJ1-3; D might be TRBD1 (5 bases). This CDR3 region has 20 residues. Per germline, CDR1 LGHNA and CDR2 YNFKEQ. Trimming cost V 3 bases and J 0 bases, with 24 bases left between them. This CDR3 is CASSQRDGVSLLSSGNTIYF. The CDR3 DNA is TGTGCCAGCAGCCAGCGGGACGGGGTAAGCCTCCTCAGCTCTGGAAACACCATATATTTT.

V usage is TRBV10-1 and J usage is TRBJ2-5, with a tentative D call TRBD2 (7 bases). Germline V lookup: CDR1 WNHNN, CDR2 SYGVQD (reference sequence). CDR3 length: 13 amino acids. The V end lost 7 bases, the J end lost 4 bases, and 13 bases lay between the germline ends. CDR3 sequence: CASIVGGVETQYF. The CDR3 bases are TGCGCCAGCATCGTAGGGGGGGTAGAGACCCAGTACTTC.

This clone was observed a handful of times. The chain uses TRBV5-6 and TRBJ1-2; D perhaps matches TRBD1 (6 bases). The CDR3 is 11 residues long. V lost 4 bases, J lost 7 bases, and 8 bases lay in between. The germline gives CDR1 SGHDT, CDR2 YYEEEE. The CDR3 spells CASSRGGGYTF. The CDR3, as DNA: TGTGCCAGCAGCCGAGGGGGTGGCTACACCTTC.